This T cell receptor (beta chain) came from a study of T-cell memory formation after mild COVID-19 (dated by TCRdb to the early 2020s). Study-level background: Most TCR sequence clusters were specific to one of the two donors. Longitudinal TCRalpha and TCRbeta repertoire sequencing tracked T-cell clones expanding and contracting after mild COVID-19 in two donors. The cohort comprised two young, previously healthy adult volunteers, one female and one male. Broad study findings and their caveats: Contracting CD4+ clones appeared mostly in the CM and EM memory subsets, whereas CD8+ clones were enriched in EMRA. SARS-CoV-2 specificity was not confirmed for the second-wave clones peaking on day 37. Some responding clones were found in pre-infection memory, which suggests that pre-existing cross-reactive memory T cells took part in the SARS-CoV-2 response. The study included only two mild cases, and larger cohorts that include severe cases with pre-infection samples were judged to be necessary. From day 15 to 85, contracting clones showed balanced CD4/CD8 phenotypes, whereas a second wave of clones that expanded from day 15 to 37 leaned towards CD4+.

PBMCs were isolated by Ficoll-Paque density gradient centrifugation. This clonotype was seen only a few times. Its antigen target is currently unknown. Per-nucleotide qualities are absent, and no much larger clonotype sits a single base away. Sequenced on an Illumina NovaSeq 6000. cDNA libraries for TCRalpha and TCRbeta were prepared by 5'RACE using constant-segment primers, with sample barcodes and unique molecular identifiers added. RNA was extracted from every sample with Trizol reagent. Libraries were amplified in two PCR steps, with a second sample barcode and Illumina TruSeq adapters added in the second step. Sequencing of the libraries was done on an Illumina NovaSeq, producing 2 x 150 bp paired-end reads. The study's own analysis went as follows. Demultiplexing of reads and collapsing into UMI-guided consensus sequences were performed with migec v1.2.7. Using mixcr v2.1.11, the UMI consensuses were aligned to TRA and TRB V and J templates and assembled into clonotypes. Expanded or contracted clonotypes were those called significant by both edgeR and NoisET, with noise models trained on biological replicates. For edgeR calls, the thresholds were a false discovery rate-adjusted p below 0.01 and a log2 fold-change of 1. As an exploratory analysis of dynamics, PCA with hierarchical clustering was applied to max-normalized trajectories of the 1000 most abundant clonotypes. The CD4 or CD8 phenotype of responding clones was assigned using the separately sequenced CD4+ and CD8+ repertoires. TCRdb redid the processing of the public reads, applying fastp at Q25 and MiXCR, and retained in-frame beta chains. Rows merge per CDR3 protein into single entries with the most common DNA and genes. TCRdb assigned the V and J calls; the authors' analysis was not used. The sample contains 400,000 or so distinct CDR3 sequences, over 15% of them found a single time. The ten largest clones represent about 8.8% of the sample.

Counted from cysteine to phenylalanine, this CDR3 has 14 amino acids. This entry keeps only the CDR3 DNA: 42 bases, framed from base 1. The V and J ends are trimmed by 4 bases and 5 bases, leaving 11 bases between them. From a lookup of the germline V gene, CDR1 and CDR2 are KGHDR and SFDVKD. The TCR originated in an adult woman who had mild COVID-19 (a few samples of this study predate the infection). The sample titles of this study are shuffled in the database, so cell type and time point are left out; the donor was told from shared clones. Sample: PBMCs or a T cell subset sorted from them (not recorded which). The chain joins TRBV24-1 to TRBJ2-1; the D gene cannot be named for sure. The CDR3: CATSDPPRDNEQFF. The sequenced DNA: TGTGCCACCAGTGACCCCCCAAGGGACAATGAGCAGTTCTTC.